Described below is a single TCR beta chain sequence and its context. What it recognizes is unknown. At one of its ends the junction is not consistent with the germline gene, which may arise from a read error. The data belong to a study of T cells in Graves' hyperthyroidism and ophthalmopathy. Study-level points and caveats: Also found in blood were most expanded thyroid clonotypes above 0.001.

RNA transcripts provided the source from which TCR beta CDR3 regions were amplified. Primed by the HTBI set, a first-round RT-PCR was run on the TCR CDR3. One entry per CDR3 protein, called by TCRdb with MiXCR from the multiplex PCR reads. The sample records more than 300,000 distinct CDR3 sequences, around 20% being singletons. Germline V gene sequence: CDR1 LNHNV, CDR2 YYDKDF (reference sequence). CDR3 length: 15 amino acids. V usage is TRBV15 and J usage is TRBJ2-3; D tentatively fits TRBD1 or TRBD2 (5 bases each). This receptor was taken from a man between 18 and 35 years old with Graves' ophthalmopathy. Source material: blood. The CDR3: CVTSTGTARTDTQYF. The CDR3 region has the DNA TGTGTCACCAGCACCGGGACGGCCCGCACAGATACGCAGTATTTT.